This section outlines one T cell receptor beta chain sequence together with its context. The antigen it binds to is not known. No base quality values were provided; no much bigger clone lies one nucleotide off. The collaborating institutions used their own protocols to collect whole blood in K2EDTA tubes. For TCRbeta analysis, collaborators shipped samples as frozen whole blood, isolated PBMCs, or DNA extracted from either of those sample types. V was cut back by 3 bases and J by 7 bases, leaving a gap of 19 bases between them. CDR1 SGHNT and CDR2 YYREEE are derived from the germline V gene (reference sequence). Measured from the cysteine to the phenylalanine, the CDR3 is 16 residues long. Only the CDR3 DNA is retained, 48 bases long and in frame from the first base. The entry originates in a study of blood T cell repertoires in COVID-19 (dated by TCRdb to 2020 to 2021). For the study in its entirety: Samples from collaborators originated in the United States, Italy and Spain and spanned both the acute and convalescent phases of COVID-19. Deeply sampled blood TCRbeta repertoires from subjects exposed to, actively infected with, or recovered from COVID-19 were included in the dataset. The repertoires were released in a freely available public database intended as a resource for research on the immune response to SARS-CoV-2. A de-identified subject ID, COVID-19 status, age in years and sex were almost always included in the sample metadata. Where HLA class I and class II types were available, the types were taken from metadata supplied by the sample provider, not from assay-based typing. The material from the prospective study consisted of cDNA or gDNA derived from T cells, B-cell-depleted T cells, or PBMCs. Samples were obtained from the ongoing ImmuneRACE study (first 160 participants) and from 950 to 1,500 subjects provided by 6 global collaborators. Findings and caveats that apply to the study as a whole: How much clinical and demographic metadata was included differed by source and by participant, and the metadata was provided uncurated.

TCRbeta CDR3 regions were amplified from genomic DNA using the immunoSEQ Assay, a bias-controlled multiplex PCR. The original pipeline was this. The number of nucleated cells in each sample was estimated from the amplification of reference gene primers within the assay. To quantify the absolute abundance of each unique TCRbeta CDR3 rearrangement, sequence reads were collapsed and filtered. Productive Simpson clonality was computed per sample as the square root of Simpson's diversity index over productive rearrangements. The source is immuneACCESS, and TCRdb retained only in-frame sequences with V and J called. Part of the clones is not carried over; for the studies checked, unresolved V genes explain less than half of this, and the remainder is unexplained. V, J and clone size are those of that table, while D and trimming were read from the DNA. The sample contains about 120,000 clones, more than 75% of them found a single time. The ten largest clones add up to 3.5% to 4.5% of the sample.

The receptor chain draws on TRBV5-4 and TRBJ2-2, with no confidently assigned D gene. The sequencing input was peripheral blood. The TCR comes from a man in his sixties with acute or convalescent COVID-19. The DNA reads as follows: TGTGCCAGCAGCTCCCTGGTCAGCGCCAACGTCGGGGAGCTGTTTTTT. This yields the protein CASSSLVSANVGELFF.